This T cell receptor (beta chain) was captured by sequencing in a study of CD8 T cells in Susac syndrome. Broader study findings: The CD4+ T cell repertoire of patients with Susac syndrome showed no detectable clonal expansion.

On this clonotype: What it binds is not known.

Trimming removed 2 bases at V and 5 bases at J, with 6 bases between. CDR3 length equals 11 residues. The V gene's germline CDR1 is DFQATT and CDR2 SNEGSKA (reference sequence). The authors reverse transcribed roughly 0.5 to 1 ug RNA with random hexamers. One entry per CDR3 protein results from TCRdb running MiXCR on the immunoSEQ multiplex PCR reads. The data contain about 120,000 distinct CDR3 sequences, around 96% of them singletons. The CD8+ and CD4+ T cells were isolated magnetically using a negative isolation approach, whereas the TEMRA cells were enriched by FACS. The origin of this receptor is a human donor with Susac syndrome. Specimen: CD4+ T cells from PBMCs. The chain links TRBV20-1 to TRBJ2-5; D remains unclear. The CDR3 reads CSARFLETQYF. The CDR3 region has the DNA TGCAGTGCTAGATTCTTGGAGACCCAGTACTTC.